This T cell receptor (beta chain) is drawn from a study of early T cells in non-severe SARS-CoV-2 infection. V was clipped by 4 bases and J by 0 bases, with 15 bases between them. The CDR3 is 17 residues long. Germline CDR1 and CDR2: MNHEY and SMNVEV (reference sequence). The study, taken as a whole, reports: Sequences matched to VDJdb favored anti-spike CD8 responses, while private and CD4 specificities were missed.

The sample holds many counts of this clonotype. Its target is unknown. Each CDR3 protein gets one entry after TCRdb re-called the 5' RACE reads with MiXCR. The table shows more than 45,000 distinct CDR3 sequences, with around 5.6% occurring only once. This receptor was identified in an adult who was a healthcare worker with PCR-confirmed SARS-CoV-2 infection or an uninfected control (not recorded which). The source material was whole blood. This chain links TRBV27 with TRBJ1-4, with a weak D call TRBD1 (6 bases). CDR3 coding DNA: TGTGCCAGCAGTTGGGGGGTGGGGGCTGCAACTAATGAAAAACTGTTTTTT. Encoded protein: CASSWGVGAATNEKLFF.